The 22 T cell receptor beta chains listed next were all sequenced from one sample in a study of regulatory T cells in long-lasting Graves disease. To make TCR beta libraries, researchers used iRepertoire HTBI primers and Arm-PCR of CDR3 regions. TCRdb re-analysed the multiplex PCR reads in MiXCR, keeping a single row per CDR3 protein. The sample lists 400,000 to 600,000 distinct CDR3 sequences; about 22% were seen once. Time point denoted: persistent/refractory GD, antithyroid drugs over 5 years with positive TRAb. PBMC RNA was the source of the TCR library. The source material was peripheral blood mononuclear cells (PBMCs), sampled when the disease was refractory, from a patient treated with antithyroid drugs. These receptors were collected from a female donor with Graves disease.

The count of this clonotype is one. This chain connects TRBV3-1 to TRBJ1-1, with a possible D match to TRBD1 (6 bases). Trimming stripped 0 bases from V and 5 bases from J, with 16 bases between. CDR1 LGHDT and CDR2 YNNKEL come from the germline V gene (reference sequence). The CDR3 is 16 residues long. Written as DNA, the CDR3 is TGTGCCAGCAGCCAAGAAAGAGGCAGGGGAGGGACTGAAGCTTTCTTT. Translating gives CASSQERGRGGTEAFF.

There are many counts of this clonotype. This chain joins TRBV20-1 and TRBJ2-5; 8 positions match TRBD2. Per germline, CDR1 DFQATT and CDR2 SNEGSKA (reference sequence). The CDR3 is 15 amino acids. Losses at the gene ends were 6 bases for V and 3 bases for J; bases not matched to a gene: 12. CDR3 in DNA: TGCAGTGCCTGCCAACGGGAGGGGAGTAAAGAGACCCAGTACTTC. This translates into CSACQREGSKETQYF.

The table lists this clonotype with a few counts. J is TRBJ2-1 and V is TRBV20-1; 12 bases agree with TRBD2. The CDR3 has 16 residues. V trimming: 1 base; J trimming: 4 bases; junction bases outside the gene matches: 5. The germline V gene has CDR1 DFQATT and CDR2 SNEGSKA (reference sequence). This CDR3 is CSARVASGRAYNEQFF. Written as DNA, the CDR3 is TGCAGTGCTAGAGTGGCTAGCGGGAGGGCATACAATGAGCAGTTCTTC.

This clonotype occurred many times. This sequence joins TRBV6-2 or TRBV6-3 and TRBJ1-2; D perhaps matches TRBD1 (5 bases). The CDR3 runs 14 residues. Trimming pared 2 bases from V and 3 bases from J, leaving 10 bases between. The V gene's germline CDR1 is MNHEY and CDR2 SVGEGT. The CDR3 reads CASSYQGEYYGYTF. The CDR3 nucleotides are TGTGCCAGCAGTTACCAAGGGGAATACTATGGCTACACCTTC.

This clonotype showed up many times. The gene calls are TRBV12-3 or TRBV12-4 and TRBJ2-7; D tentatively reads TRBD1 or TRBD2 (6 bases each). Trimming pared 1 base from V and 12 bases from J, leaving 13 bases between. The CDR3 is 12 residues long. CDR3 in DNA: TGTGCCAGCAGTTTAGGGGGGGCCCTGCCGTACTTC. Translation: CASSLGGALPYF.

This chain connects TRBV12-5 to TRBJ2-3; TRBD2 agrees at 9 bases. Germline values: CDR1 LGHNT, CDR2 FRNRAP. There are 16 residues in the CDR3. The V gene end was trimmed by 2 bases and the J gene end by 4 bases; junction bases not matched to a gene: 7. The CDR3 spells CASGLSGTSWPDTQYF. The CDR3 DNA sequence: TGTGCTAGTGGTTTGTCCGGGACTAGCTGGCCAGATACGCAGTATTTT.

This clonotype was counted once. At one end, the junction sequence differs from germline, possibly due to a read error. The chain carries TRBV27 and TRBJ1-2; TRBD1 aligns across 9 bases. CDR1 is MNHEY, CDR2 SMNVEV, per germline (reference sequence). The CDR3 has 14 amino acids. CDR3 residues: CASNLTGTGYGYTF. The CDR3 nucleotides are TGTGCCAGCAATTTAACCGGGACAGGGTATGGCTACACCTTC.

The chain joins TRBV19 to TRBJ1-6; perhaps TRBD1 as D (6 bases). Trimming took off 7 bases at V and 9 bases at J, with 22 bases between the two ends. CDR3 length equals 16 residues. Germline values: CDR1 LNHDA, CDR2 SQIVND (reference sequence). The CDR3 coding sequence is TGTGCCAGTACTTCTCCCCAGACAGGTGGTAGTTCACCCCTCCACTTT. Translating gives CASTSPQTGGSSPLHF.

At least ten counts were recorded for this clonotype. This chain links TRBV6-1 with TRBJ2-7; D may be TRBD2 (6 bases). Trimming removed 0 bases at V and 2 bases at J, with 8 bases between. The CDR3 length is 14 residues. Germline V lookup: CDR1 MNHNS, CDR2 SASEGT. In DNA, the CDR3 is TGTGCCAGCAGTGAAGCAGGAGGGGCCTACGAGCAGTACTTC. Its protein is CASSEAGGAYEQYF.

This clonotype was seen at least ten times. The chain uses TRBV29-1 and TRBJ2-5; D is perhaps TRBD1 (5 bases). Germline assignment: CDR1 SQVTM and CDR2 ANQGSEA. Trimming removed 1 base from V and 6 bases from J, with 9 bases in between. The CDR3 runs 12 residues. The CDR3 spells CSVEGQGKTQYF. CDR3 coding DNA: TGCAGCGTTGAAGGGCAGGGAAAGACCCAGTACTTC.

The chain is built from TRBV5-1 and TRBJ2-2, with TRBD1 matching 10 bases. Germline loops: CDR1 SGHRS, CDR2 YFSETQ. The CDR3 is 18 amino acids. The V segment lost 2 bases and the J segment 0 bases; nucleotides outside the gene matches: 7. This chain's CDR3 is CASSFTGQGTANTGELFF. CDR3 nucleotide sequence: TGCGCCAGCAGCTTCACGGGACAGGGGACCGCGAACACCGGGGAGCTGTTTTTT.

This clonotype was counted a few times. The chain uses TRBV24-1 and TRBJ2-5, with TRBD1 matching 7 bases. J gave up 4 bases and V 4 bases, and 11 bases lay outside the gene matches. The germline CDR1 and CDR2 sequences are KGHDR and SFDVKD. The length of the CDR3 is 16 residues. CDR3 sequence: CATSEDQTGLGETQYF. The CDR3, as DNA: TGTGCCACCAGTGAAGATCAGACAGGGCTGGGAGAGACCCAGTACTTC.

The chain is built from TRBV20-1 and TRBJ2-7; 15 nucleotides agree with TRBD2. The CDR3 runs to 19 residues. V shed 0 bases and J 1 base; nucleotides not matched to a gene: 10. The germline gives CDR1 DFQATT, CDR2 SNEGSKA (reference sequence). The CDR3 here is CSAREETGTSGRTSYEQYF. In nucleotides, the CDR3 is TGCAGTGCTAGAGAGGAAACCGGGACTAGCGGGAGGACGTCCTACGAGCAGTACTTC.

In its sample, this clonotype was seen many times. The CDR3 protein is CSVAADSNQPQHF. The CDR3 DNA reads as TGCAGCGTGGCAGCTGATAGCAATCAGCCCCAGCATTTT. The V and J genes are TRBV29-1 and TRBJ1-5; D unresolved. Deletions cut 6 bases from V and 0 bases from J, with 9 bases between. CDR1 and CDR2 from the germline V gene are SQVTM and ANQGSEA. The CDR3 is 13 amino acids.

This sequence joins TRBV19 and TRBJ2-2; D remains ambiguous. Germline lookup yields CDR1 LNHDA and CDR2 SQIVND (reference sequence). This CDR3 has 12 amino acids. Trimming cost V 9 bases and J 7 bases, with 12 bases left between them. CDR3 loop: CASMGSGGELFF. The CDR3 coding sequence is TGTGCCAGCATGGGCTCGGGCGGGGAGCTGTTTTTT.

This clonotype was recorded a few times. The chain recombines TRBV7-9 with TRBJ1-2; D possibly corresponds to TRBD1 (5 bases). V was pared by 4 bases and J by 7 bases, with 13 bases between. The germline V gene encodes CDR1 SEHNR and CDR2 FQNEAQ (reference sequence). This CDR3 spans 13 amino acids. In DNA form, the CDR3 reads TGTGCCAGCAGCTCTCCATGGGGCGGTGGCTACACCTTC. Protein: CASSSPWGGGYTF.

This clonotype showed up just a few times. The genes are TRBV24-1 and TRBJ2-5; the match to TRBD1 covers 11 bases. The CDR3 is 17 amino acids. Germline values: CDR1 KGHDR, CDR2 SFDVKD. V shed 4 bases, J shed 4 bases, and the junction held 10 bases outside the gene matches. The CDR3 DNA is TGTGCCACCAGTGAGTCCCCCGGGACAGGGGGGCGAGAGACCCAGTACTTC. Its protein product is CATSESPGTGGRETQYF.

This clonotype showed up many times. The chain uses TRBV28 and TRBJ1-4; D not certain. The V and J ends lost 7 bases and 6 bases respectively, with 12 bases between them. Per germline, CDR1 MDHEN and CDR2 SYDVKM. The CDR3 spans 13 residues. The CDR3 sequence is CASTRGRDEKLFF. In DNA, the CDR3 is TGTGCCAGCACAAGAGGAAGGGATGAAAAACTGTTTTTT.

In this sample, this clonotype turned up a few times. The chain combines TRBV7-9 with TRBJ1-2, with 9 bases matching TRBD1. This CDR3 is built from 14 residues. Trimming took 6 bases from V and 8 from J; bases not matched to a gene: 10. Germline loops: CDR1 SEHNR, CDR2 FQNEAQ (reference sequence). The CDR3 sequence is CASSLTGGRDGYTF. The CDR3 DNA reads TGTGCCAGCAGTCTTACAGGGGGCAGGGACGGCTACACCTTC.

Many counts were recorded for this clonotype. This chain uses TRBV28 with TRBJ2-5; possible D gene TRBD1, 6 bases. CDR1 MDHEN and CDR2 SYDVKM come from the germline V gene. This CDR3 contains 15 residues. The V gene lost 4 bases and the J gene lost 5 bases, with 17 bases spanning the gap. CDR3 in DNA: TGTGCCAGCAGTTCGCCACAGGGCTTTAGGGAGACCCAGTACTTC. This translates into CASSSPQGFRETQYF.

This clonotype was seen at least ten times. The chain combines TRBV11-2 with TRBJ2-5, with TRBD2 as a possible D gene (5 bases). Germline CDR1 and CDR2: SGHAT and FQNNGV. V gave up 4 bases and J gave up 4 bases, with 19 bases separating them. The CDR3 is made up of 16 amino acids. The CDR3 region is CASSSPVVHRGETQYF. In DNA, the CDR3 is TGTGCCAGCAGCTCGCCCGTGGTACACCGGGGAGAGACCCAGTACTTC. Combining the CDR3 with reference TRBV11-2 and TRBJ2-5 gives the whole variable domain EAGVAQSPRYKIIEKRQSVAFWCNPISGHATLYWYQQILGQGPKLLIQFQNNGVVDDSQLPKDRFSAERLKGVDSTLKIQPAKLEDSAVYLCASSSPVVHRGETQYFGPGTRLLVL.

The chain combines TRBV7-8 with TRBJ2-7; 8 bases line up with TRBD2. The CDR3 contains 15 residues. The germline V gene has CDR1 SGHVS and CDR2 FQNEAQ. Trimming took 4 bases from V and 1 from J; bases not matched to a gene: 6. The DNA of the CDR3 is TGTGCCAGCAGCTCCCCGGGGGGGGGGTCCTACGAGCAGTACTTC. Translated: CASSSPGGGSYEQYF.